This entry features one T cell receptor (beta chain) sequence. This clonotype was counted once. It lacks a known antigen. It has no much larger one-base neighbor in the sample; base qualities were not kept. One read alone lends weak support. Including cysteine and phenylalanine, the CDR3 has 15 amino acids. Just CDR3 DNA is preserved here, 45 bases in frame from base 1. In the germline V gene (reference sequence), CDR1 corresponds to DFQATT and CDR2 to SNEGSKA. V and J are truncated by 3 bases and 0 bases respectively, leaving an intervening sequence of 15 bases. The meaning of the sample's treatment or condition label: approximately nine-day PBMC culture with coronavirus spike peptide pools or control peptides (ViraFEST assay). The ViraFEST assay, used in the study, expanded antigen-specific T cells with peptide pools and then identified the expanded clonotypes through TCR sequencing. The positive SARS-CoV-2 PCR tests of the convalescent patients were dated from March to December 2020, before the Alpha, Beta and Delta variants emerged in the United States. Each well held 2 million or so PBMCs cultured in IMDM containing about 5% human AB serum and approximately 10 IU/ml IL-2, with roughly 9.2 ug/ml peptide pools added. Half of the culture medium was replaced with fresh IL-2-containing medium on days 3 and 7. After around 10 days of culture, CD4+ T cells were isolated by negative selection using the EasySep CD4+ T cell isolation kit. Ficoll-Paque Plus gradient centrifugation was used to isolate PBMCs from whole blood, and the isolated PBMCs were then either used fresh or cryopreserved at -140C. Culture conditions were generally each tested in triplicate wells.

This sample was taken from a study of vaccination and CD4 T cells after COVID-19 (dated by TCRdb to the early 2020s). With respect to the entire study: Every convalescent patient had a positive nasal swab PCR test for SARS-CoV-2, with mild disease in about 9 patients and severe disease in one. In the convalescent cohort there were six males and four females, among whom were two Hispanic individuals, seven Caucasians, two Asians and one multiracial person. Two doses of either the Pfizer-BioNTech BNT162b2 vaccine (n=8) or the Moderna mRNA-1273 vaccine (n=2) were administered to participants. Post-COVID blood samples were collected from convalescent patients a median of approximately 100 days after diagnosis, with a range of roughly 35 to 180 days. Post-vaccine blood samples were obtained a median of around 67 days after the second vaccine dose, with a range of roughly 14 to 241 days. Overlapping spike peptide pools from SARS-CoV-2 and from the common cold coronaviruses HCoV-NL63, HCoV-OC43 and HCoV-229E were used as culture stimuli. As controls, cultures received a CEFX viral epitope pool (the positive control), an HIV-1 Nef peptide pool (the negative control), or no peptide at all. The spike-specific CD4+ TCR repertoire was compared before and after mRNA vaccination in approximately ten COVID-19 convalescent patients and several infection-naive healthy vaccine recipients.

The paper's findings and limits, for the study overall: In convalescent patients, a median roughly 85% of post-vaccine SARS-CoV-2-reactive clones were detected only after vaccination, and vaccine-specific priming was suggested by this finding. The median count of SARS-CoV-2-reactive clonotypes went up from 20 to 25 after infection to some 38 after vaccination, although the change was not significant. The study included relatively few convalescent patients and did not analyze early timepoints after natural infection. Of the vaccine-specific clones found in convalescent patients, nearly all (304 of 307) were mono-reactive for SARS-CoV-2 spike instead of being cross-reactive with common cold coronaviruses.

The library was prepared using PCR. DNA from cultured CD4+ T cells underwent TCR sequencing with the Oncomine TCR Beta short-read assay at the Johns Hopkins FTIC core. The QIAamp micro DNA kit was used to extract genomic DNA from the cultured CD4+ T cells. The Oncomine TCR Beta libraries from cultured CD4+ T cells were pooled using unique dual indexes and then sequenced on an Illumina iSeq 100. Per the original workflow: Non-productive sequences were removed, and CDR3s not starting with C, not ending with F or W, or shorter than 7 amino acids were discarded. The MANAFEST web application was used to identify antigen-specific clonotypes by comparing peptide-stimulated wells against reference wells and other culture wells. For a clone to be called positive, the clone needed an FDR below 0.05, an odds ratio above 5, and a productive frequency above 0.1% in at least two of three replicate wells. A clonotype was classed as cross-reactive if the clonotype showed significant expansion both in SARS-CoV-2 spike wells and in at least one common cold coronavirus spike condition. Similarity between CDR3 sequences was evaluated in R version 3.6.1 using Levenshtein distances (stringdist) and unrooted phylogenetic trees (ape). The public reads were reprocessed in TCRdb via fastp at Q25 and MiXCR, keeping in-frame beta chains. Every distinct CDR3 protein forms one entry, paired with its most common genes and DNA. In this record, the V and J calls reflect TCRdb's handling and not the investigators' own analysis. The sample table contains around 19,000 distinct CDR3 sequences; only one count was recorded for over 45% of them. The ten largest clonotypes hold roughly 4% of the sample.

Specimen: CD4+ T cells from blood, cultured in vitro. The chain links TRBV20-1 with TRBJ2-7, and TRBD1 may be the D gene, going by 5 matching bases. This receptor was identified in a human donor who had recovered from COVID-19. The CDR3 region: CSASGATVSSYEQYF. The DNA sequence is given as TGCAGTGCTAGTGGGGCGACAGTTAGCTCCTACGAGCAGTACTTC.